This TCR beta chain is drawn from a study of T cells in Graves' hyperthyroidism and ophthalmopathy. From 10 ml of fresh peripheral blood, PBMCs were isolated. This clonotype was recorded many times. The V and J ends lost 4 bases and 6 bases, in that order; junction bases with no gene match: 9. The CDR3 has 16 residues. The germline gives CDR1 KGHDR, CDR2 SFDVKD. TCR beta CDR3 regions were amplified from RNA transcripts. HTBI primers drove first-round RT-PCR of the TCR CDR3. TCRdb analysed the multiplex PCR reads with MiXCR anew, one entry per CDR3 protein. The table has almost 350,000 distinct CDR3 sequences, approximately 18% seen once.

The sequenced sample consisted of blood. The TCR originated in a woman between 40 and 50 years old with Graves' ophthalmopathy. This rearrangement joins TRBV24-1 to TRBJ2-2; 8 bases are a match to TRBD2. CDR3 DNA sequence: TGTGCCACCAGTGACCCTGGGACTAGAGTTCCCGGGGAGCTGTTTTTT. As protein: CATSDPGTRVPGELFF.